This T cell receptor (beta chain) was profiled in a study of T cell clones after liver transplantation. Study information: Pre-transplant mixed lymphocyte reactions yielded third-party-reactive TCRbeta sequences as comparators for graft-donor-reactive sequences. Study outcomes and limitations: Rather than being deleted, graft donor-reactive T cells may have moved into the graft.

CD3+CD4+ and CD3+CD8+ cells were FACS-sorted from thawed unstimulated PBMCs. Clones were sequenced by immunoSEQ multiplex PCR, and TCRdb holds only the in-frame ones, with some missing. Of some 110,000 clones in the sample, 90% are singletons; the top ten hold 0.83%. A word on this clone: The antigen remains undetermined.

The CDR3 runs to 13 residues. With V trimmed by 3 bases and J by 8 bases, 5 bases remained unmatched. Germline loops: CDR1 SGHTA, CDR2 FQGNSA. The rearrangement uses TRBV7-2 and TRBJ1-2, with TRBD1 matching 8 bases. The sequence came from a human patient who received a liver transplant. Certain T cells may be donor cells from the graft. The material sequenced was CD4+ T cells from blood, taken 12 months after liver transplant. The CDR3 loop reads CASSFPGGGGYTF. The CDR3 region has the DNA TGTGCCAGCAGCTTCCCAGGGGGCGGCGGCTACACCTTC.